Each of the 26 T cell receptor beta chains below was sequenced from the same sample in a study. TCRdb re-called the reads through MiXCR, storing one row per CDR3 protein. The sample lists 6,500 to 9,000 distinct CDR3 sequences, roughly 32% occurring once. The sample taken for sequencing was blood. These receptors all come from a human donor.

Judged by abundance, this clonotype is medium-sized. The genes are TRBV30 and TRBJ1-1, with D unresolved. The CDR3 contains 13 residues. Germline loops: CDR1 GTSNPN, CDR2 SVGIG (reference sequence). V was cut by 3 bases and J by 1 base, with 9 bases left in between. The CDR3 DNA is TGTGCCTGGAGAGAGTTTCAGAACACTGAAGCTTTCTTT. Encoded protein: CAWREFQNTEAFF. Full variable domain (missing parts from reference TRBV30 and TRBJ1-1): SQTIHQWPATLVQPVGSPLSLECTVEGTSNPNLYWYRQAAGRGLQLLFYSVGIGQISSEVPQNLSASRPQDRQFILSSKKLLLSDSGFYLCAWREFQNTEAFFGQGTRLTVV.

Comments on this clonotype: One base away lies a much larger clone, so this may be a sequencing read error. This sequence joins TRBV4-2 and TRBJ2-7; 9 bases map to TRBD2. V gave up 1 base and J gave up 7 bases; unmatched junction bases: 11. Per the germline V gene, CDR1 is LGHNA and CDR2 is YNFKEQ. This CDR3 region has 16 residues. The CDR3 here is CASSQGSSGKSSEQYF. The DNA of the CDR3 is TGTGCCAGCAGCCAAGGATCTAGCGGGAAAAGCAGTGAGCAGTACTTC.

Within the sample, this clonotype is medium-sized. The CDR3 region has the DNA TGTGCCACCAGCAGAGATACTCCAGGAGATCAGCCCCAGCATTTT. It encodes CATSRDTPGDQPQHF. The chain employs TRBV15 and TRBJ1-5; D ambiguous. In germline, CDR1 is LNHNV, CDR2 YYDKDF (reference sequence). V was cut by 0 bases and J by 5 bases, with 11 bases left in between. The CDR3 covers 15 residues.

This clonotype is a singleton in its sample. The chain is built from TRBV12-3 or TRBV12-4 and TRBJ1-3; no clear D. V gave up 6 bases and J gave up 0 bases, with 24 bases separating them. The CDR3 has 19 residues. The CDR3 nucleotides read TGTGCCAGCAGCTCCATCGAGGGATTATTTCGGCTCTCTGGAAACACCATATATTTT. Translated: CASSSIEGLFRLSGNTIYF.

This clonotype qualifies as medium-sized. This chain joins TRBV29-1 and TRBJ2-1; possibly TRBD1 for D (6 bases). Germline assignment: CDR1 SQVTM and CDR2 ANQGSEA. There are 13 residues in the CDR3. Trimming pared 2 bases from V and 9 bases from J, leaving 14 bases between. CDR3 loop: CSVELALGAEQFF. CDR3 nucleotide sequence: TGCAGCGTTGAATTAGCGTTGGGGGCTGAGCAGTTCTTC.

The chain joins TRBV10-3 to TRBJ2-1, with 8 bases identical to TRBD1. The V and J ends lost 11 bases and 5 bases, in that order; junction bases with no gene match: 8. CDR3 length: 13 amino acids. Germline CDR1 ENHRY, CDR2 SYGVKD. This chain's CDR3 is CALRTGLDNEQFF. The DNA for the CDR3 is TGTGCCCTCCGGACAGGGCTGGACAATGAGCAGTTCTTC.

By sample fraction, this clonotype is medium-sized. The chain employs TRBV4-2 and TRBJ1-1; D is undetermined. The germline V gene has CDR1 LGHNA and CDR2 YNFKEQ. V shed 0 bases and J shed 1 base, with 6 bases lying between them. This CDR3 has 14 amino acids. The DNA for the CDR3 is TGTGCCAGCAGCCAAGAAAAGGGGAACACTGAAGCTTTCTTT. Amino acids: CASSQEKGNTEAFF.

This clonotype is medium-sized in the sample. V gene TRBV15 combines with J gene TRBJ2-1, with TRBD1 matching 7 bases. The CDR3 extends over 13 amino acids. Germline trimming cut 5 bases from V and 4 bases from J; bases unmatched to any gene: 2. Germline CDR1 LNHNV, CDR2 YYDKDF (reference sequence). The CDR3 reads CATSPTGYNEQFF. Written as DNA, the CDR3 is TGTGCCACCAGCCCGACAGGGTACAATGAGCAGTTCTTC. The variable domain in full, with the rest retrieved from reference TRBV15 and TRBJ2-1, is DAMVIQNPRYQVTQFGKPVTLSCSQTLNHNVMYWYQQKSSQAPKLLFHYYDKDFNNEADTPDNFQSRRPNTSFCFLDIRSPGLGDTAMYLCATSPTGYNEQFFGPGTRLTVL.

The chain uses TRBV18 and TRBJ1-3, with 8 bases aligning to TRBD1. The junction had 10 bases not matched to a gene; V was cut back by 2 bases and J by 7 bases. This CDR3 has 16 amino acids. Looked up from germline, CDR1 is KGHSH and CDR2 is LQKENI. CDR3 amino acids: CASSPVKGQGVNTIYF. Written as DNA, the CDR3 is TGTGCCAGCTCACCAGTGAAAGGACAGGGAGTTAACACCATATATTTT.

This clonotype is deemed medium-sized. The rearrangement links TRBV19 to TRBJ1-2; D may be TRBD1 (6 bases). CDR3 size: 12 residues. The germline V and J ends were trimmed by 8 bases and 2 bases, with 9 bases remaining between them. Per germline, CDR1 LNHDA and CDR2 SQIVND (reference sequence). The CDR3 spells CASDGQNYGYTF. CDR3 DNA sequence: TGTGCCAGTGATGGACAGAACTATGGCTACACCTTC.

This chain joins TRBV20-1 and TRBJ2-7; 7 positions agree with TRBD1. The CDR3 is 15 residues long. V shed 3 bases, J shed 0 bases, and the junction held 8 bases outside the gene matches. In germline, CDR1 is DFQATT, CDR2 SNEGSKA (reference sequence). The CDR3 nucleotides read TGCAGTGCTAGCGCCAACCGGGACAGCTCCTACGAGCAGTACTTC. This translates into CSASANRDSSYEQYF.

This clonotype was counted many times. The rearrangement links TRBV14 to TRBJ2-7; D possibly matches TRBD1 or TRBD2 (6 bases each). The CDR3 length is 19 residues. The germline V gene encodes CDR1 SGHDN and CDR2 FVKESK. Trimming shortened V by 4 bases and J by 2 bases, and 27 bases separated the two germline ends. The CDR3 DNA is TGTGCCAGCAGCCCGTACGACCCCGGAGGGCCGACAGGCACCTACGAGCAGTACTTC. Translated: CASSPYDPGGPTGTYEQYF.

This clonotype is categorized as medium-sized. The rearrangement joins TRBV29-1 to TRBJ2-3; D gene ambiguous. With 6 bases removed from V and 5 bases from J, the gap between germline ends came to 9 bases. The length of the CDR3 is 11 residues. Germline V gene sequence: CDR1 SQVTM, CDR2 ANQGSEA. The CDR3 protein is CSVGNKDTQYF. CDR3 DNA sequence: TGCAGCGTCGGTAATAAAGATACGCAGTATTTT.

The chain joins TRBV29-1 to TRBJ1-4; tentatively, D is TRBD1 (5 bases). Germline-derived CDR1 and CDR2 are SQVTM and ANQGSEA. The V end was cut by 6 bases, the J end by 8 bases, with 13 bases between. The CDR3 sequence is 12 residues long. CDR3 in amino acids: CSVAGLGEKLFF. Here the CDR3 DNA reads TGCAGCGTAGCGGGACTGGGAGAAAAACTGTTTTTT. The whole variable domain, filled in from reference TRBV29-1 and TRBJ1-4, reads SAVISQKPSRDICQRGTSLTIQCQVDSQVTMMFWYRQQPGQSLTLIATANQGSEATYESGFVIDKFPISRPNLTFSTLTVSNMSPEDSSIYLCSVAGLGEKLFFGSGTQLSVL.

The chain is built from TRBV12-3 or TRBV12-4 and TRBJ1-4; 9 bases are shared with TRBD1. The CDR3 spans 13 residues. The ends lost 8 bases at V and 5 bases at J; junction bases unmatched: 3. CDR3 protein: CASQDRGNEKLFF. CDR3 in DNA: TGTGCCAGCCAGGACAGGGGAAATGAAAAACTGTTTTTT.

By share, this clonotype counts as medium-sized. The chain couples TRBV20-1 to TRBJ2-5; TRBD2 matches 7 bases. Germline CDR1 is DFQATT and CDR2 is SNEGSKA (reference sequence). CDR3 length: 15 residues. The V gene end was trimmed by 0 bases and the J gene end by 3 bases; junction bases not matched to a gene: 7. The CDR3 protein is CSARDLRLAEETQYF. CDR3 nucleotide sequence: TGCAGTGCTAGAGATCTGCGACTAGCAGAAGAGACCCAGTACTTC.

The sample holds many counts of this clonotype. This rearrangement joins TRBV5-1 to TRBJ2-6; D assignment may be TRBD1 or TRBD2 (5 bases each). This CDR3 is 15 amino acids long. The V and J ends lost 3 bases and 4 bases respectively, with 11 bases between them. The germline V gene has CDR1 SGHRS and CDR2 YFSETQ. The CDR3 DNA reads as TGCGCCAGCAGCTCCGGGGCACCGGGGGCCAACGTCCTGACTTTC. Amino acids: CASSSGAPGANVLTF.

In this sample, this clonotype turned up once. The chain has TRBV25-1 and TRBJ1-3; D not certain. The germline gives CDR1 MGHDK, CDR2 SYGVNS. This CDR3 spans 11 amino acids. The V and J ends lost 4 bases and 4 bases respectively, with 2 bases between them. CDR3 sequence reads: CASSVGNTIYF. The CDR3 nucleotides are TGTGCCAGCAGTGTCGGAAACACCATATATTTT.

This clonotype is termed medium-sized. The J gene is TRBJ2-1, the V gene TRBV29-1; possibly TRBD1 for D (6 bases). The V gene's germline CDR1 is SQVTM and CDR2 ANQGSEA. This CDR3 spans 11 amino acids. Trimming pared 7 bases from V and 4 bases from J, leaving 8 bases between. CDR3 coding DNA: TGCAGCGGGACAGTTTACAATGAGCAGTTCTTC. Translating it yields CSGTVYNEQFF.

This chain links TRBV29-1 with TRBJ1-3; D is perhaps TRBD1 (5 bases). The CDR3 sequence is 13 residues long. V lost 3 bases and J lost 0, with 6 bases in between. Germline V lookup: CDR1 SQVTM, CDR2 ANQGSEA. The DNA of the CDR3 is TGCAGCGTTGATGGGACCTCTGGAAACACCATATATTTT. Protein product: CSVDGTSGNTIYF.

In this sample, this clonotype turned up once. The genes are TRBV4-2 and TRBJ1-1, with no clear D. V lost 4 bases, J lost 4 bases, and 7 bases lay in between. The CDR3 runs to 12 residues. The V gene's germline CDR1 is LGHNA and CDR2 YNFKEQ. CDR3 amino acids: CASSPRGTEAFF. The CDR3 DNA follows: TGTGCCAGCAGCCCCCGGGGCACTGAAGCTTTCTTT.

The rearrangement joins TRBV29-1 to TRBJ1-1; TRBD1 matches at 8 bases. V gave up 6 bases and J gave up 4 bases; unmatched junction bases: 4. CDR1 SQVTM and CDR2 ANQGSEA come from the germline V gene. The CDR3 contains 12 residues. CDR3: CSVGQGGTEAFF. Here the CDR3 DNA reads TGCAGCGTCGGACAGGGTGGCACTGAAGCTTTCTTT.

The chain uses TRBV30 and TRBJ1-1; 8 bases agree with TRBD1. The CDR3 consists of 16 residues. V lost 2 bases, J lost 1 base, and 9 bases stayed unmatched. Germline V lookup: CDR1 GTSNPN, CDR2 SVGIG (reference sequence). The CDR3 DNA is TGTGCCTGGAGTCGGGCGGGGACAGGTCGGAACACTGAAGCTTTCTTT. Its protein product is CAWSRAGTGRNTEAFF.

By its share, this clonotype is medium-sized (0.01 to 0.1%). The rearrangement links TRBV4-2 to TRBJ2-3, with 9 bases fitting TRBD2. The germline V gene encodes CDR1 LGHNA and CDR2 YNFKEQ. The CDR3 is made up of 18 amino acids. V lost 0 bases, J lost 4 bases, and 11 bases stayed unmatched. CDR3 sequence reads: CASSQDLPIAGVADTQYF. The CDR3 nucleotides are TGTGCCAGCAGCCAAGACCTCCCCATAGCGGGAGTGGCAGATACGCAGTATTTT.

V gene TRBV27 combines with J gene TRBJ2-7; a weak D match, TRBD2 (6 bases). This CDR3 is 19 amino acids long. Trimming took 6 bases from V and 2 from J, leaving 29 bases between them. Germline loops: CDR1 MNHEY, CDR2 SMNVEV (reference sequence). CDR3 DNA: TGTGCCAGCAGCAGTTCGATAAGCGGCCGCCATGGAGGGACCTACGAGCAGTACTTC. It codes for CASSSSISGRHGGTYEQYF.

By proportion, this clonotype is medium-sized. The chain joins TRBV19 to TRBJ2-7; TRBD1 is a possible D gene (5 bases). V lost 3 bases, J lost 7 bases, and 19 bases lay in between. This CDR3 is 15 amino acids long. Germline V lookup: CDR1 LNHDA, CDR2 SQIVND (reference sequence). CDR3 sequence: CASSIEGQGNSEQYF. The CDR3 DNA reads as TGTGCCAGTAGTATCGAAGGGCAGGGTAATTCGGAGCAGTACTTC. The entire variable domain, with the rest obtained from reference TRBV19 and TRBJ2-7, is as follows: DGGITQSPKYLFRKEGQNVTLSCEQNLNHDAMYWYRQDPGQGLRLIYYSQIVNDFQKGDIAEGYSVSREKKESFPLTVTSAQKNPTAFYLCASSIEGQGNSEQYFGPGTRLTVT.